A selection of T cell receptor beta chains follows, all from one sample in a study of cytomegalovirus exposure and HLA in healthy donors. Generated by immunoSEQ multiplex PCR, the TCRdb table keeps only in-frame clones and is missing some. The sample lists fewer than 200,000 clones; around 80% were seen once. The material sequenced was PBMCs. The receptors originated from a woman aged 30 to 39 in good health and CMV-seropositive. Each CDR3 is given with its conserved first and last residue. D genes are given only for firm matches. Some rows mark clone size as missing; the rest say once, few, many or name a class of expanded clone.

NA,TRBJ1-1,NA,TRBV7-2,CASSLLTEAFF,TGTGCCAGCAGCTTACTTACTGAAGCTTTCTTT
TRBD2,TRBJ2-3,NA,TRBV4-3,CASSLTGTSGYLGTDTQYF,TGCGCCAGCAGCCTAACCGGGACTAGCGGGTATTTGGGCACAGATACGCAGTATTTT
TRBD2,TRBJ2-1,NA,TRBV7-9,CASERGAYNEQFF,TGTGCCAGTGAGCGGGGGGCCTACAATGAGCAGTTCTTC
NA,TRBJ1-1,few,TRBV18,CASSPPRGNTEAFF,TGTGCCAGCTCACCACCGAGAGGGAACACTGAAGCTTTCTTT
NA,TRBJ2-5,NA,TRBV5-4,CASSLESGAEETQYF,TGTGCCAGCAGCTTGGAGAGCGGAGCAGAAGAGACCCAGTACTTC
TRBD2,TRBJ2-7,NA,TRBV7-3,CASSPGTSGYEQYF,TGTGCCAGCAGCCCCGGGACTAGCGGCTACGAGCAGTACTTC
TRBD1,TRBJ1-5,NA,TRBV4-2,CASSSYRDSYSNQPQHF,TGTGCCAGCAGCTCCTACCGGGACAGTTATAGCAATCAGCCCCAGCATTTT
NA,TRBJ2-7,NA,TRBV7-9,CASSSQTSGAYEQYF,TGTGCCAGCAGCTCCCAAACCTCAGGGGCCTACGAGCAGTACTTC
NA,TRBJ2-3,NA,TRBV7-9,CASSSKRGPPADTQYF,TGTGCCAGCAGTTCAAAAAGGGGTCCCCCCGCAGATACGCAGTATTTT
TRBD2,TRBJ2-7,NA,TRBV11-1,CASSQGLAGDSEQYF,TGTGCCAGCAGCCAGGGACTAGCGGGGGATTCCGAGCAGTACTTC
TRBD1,TRBJ1-2,NA,TRBV18,CASSPRDRGYGYTF,TGTGCCAGCTCACCCCGGGACAGGGGGTATGGCTACACCTTC